This TCR beta chain was profiled in a study of T-cell reconstitution after alpha-beta-depleted transplantation in children. Overall study findings and caveats: The authors attributed T-cell counts and diversity one year after transplant mostly to newly produced T cells. Where some patients showed high TCRbeta diversity at day 60, it came from recipient T cells and thymic progenitors that had survived.

J gave up 2 bases and V 4 bases, and 10 bases lay outside the gene matches. The germline gives CDR1 SNHLY, CDR2 FYNNEI. This CDR3 has 17 residues. This clonotype was seen at least ten times. Its antigen is not identified. Preparation of the TCRbeta library was carried out with unique molecular identifiers. TCRdb re-analysed the PCR reads in MiXCR, keeping a single row per CDR3 protein. The repertoire has around 500,000 distinct CDR3 sequences, under 25% of them found once; the top ten carry roughly an eighth. The chain carries TRBV2 and TRBJ2-1; 8 bases line up with TRBD2. The sample here was PBMCs, mostly from graft donor cells, taken 360 days after TCRalphabeta/CD19-depleted stem cell transplant. The TCR comes from a boy under two years old who had a stem cell transplant for acute myeloid leukemia, so the T cells may come from the graft donor. This CDR3 reads CASSVTREGGTYNEQFF. The CDR3 nucleotides are TGTGCCAGCAGTGTAACTCGGGAGGGGGGAACCTACAATGAGCAGTTCTTC.